The 19 T cell receptor beta chains presented below share a single source sample, sequenced in a study of blood T cell repertoires in COVID-19. TCRdb's table, derived via immunoSEQ multiplex PCR, lists solely in-frame clones and lacks some. Altogether nearly 100,000 clones are present, about 88% being singletons, with the ten largest covering about 1.8%. The sample was peripheral blood. These receptor sequences come from a man older than 75 with acute or convalescent COVID-19.

The V call is TRBV10-3, the J call TRBJ2-1; TRBD2 aligns across 7 bases. The J segment lost 12 bases and the V segment lost 0 bases, leaving 8 bases of the junction unmatched. This CDR3 is built from 14 residues. The germline CDR1 and CDR2 sequences are ENHRY and SYGVKD. CDR3 nucleotides: TGTGCCATCAGTGAGTCGATGGGGACGGGGGGGCAGTTCTTC. Translation: CAISESMGTGGQFF.

This chain connects TRBV30 to TRBJ1-1; D uncertain. The CDR3 loop spans 13 amino acids. Trimming took 5 bases from V and 1 from J, leaving 11 bases between them. The V gene's germline CDR1 is GTSNPN and CDR2 SVGIG (reference sequence). The chain's CDR3 is CAWCIGGNTEAFF. CDR3 sequence (DNA): TGTGCCTGGTGTATCGGCGGGAACACTGAAGCTTTCTTT.

This sequence joins TRBV12-3 or TRBV12-4 and TRBJ1-2; possibly TRBD1 for D (6 bases). The ends were cut back, 3 bases at V and 5 bases at J, with 10 bases in the middle. This CDR3 region has 13 residues. The CDR3 loop is CASSFAGTYGYTF. The CDR3, as DNA: TGTGCCAGCAGTTTTGCAGGGACATATGGCTACACCTTC.

The chain has TRBV5-4 and TRBJ1-2, with D unclear. CDR3 size: 13 residues. Germline CDR1 is SGHNT and CDR2 is YYREEE (reference sequence). The V end was cut by 3 bases, the J end by 8 bases, with 14 bases between. CDR3 in DNA: TGTGCCAGCAGCTCAGGCGAAGGATGGGGCTACACCTTC. It encodes CASSSGEGWGYTF.

The chain uses TRBV28 and TRBJ1-2; a weak D match, TRBD1 (6 bases). The V gene lost 7 bases and the J gene lost 2 bases, with 14 bases spanning the gap. CDR1 is MDHEN and CDR2 is SYDVKM in the germline V gene. This CDR3 has 14 amino acids. CDR3 sequence reads: CASKLGGRNYGYTF. The CDR3 DNA is TGTGCCAGCAAATTAGGGGGACGGAACTATGGCTACACCTTC.

The chain recombines TRBV4-2 with TRBJ2-5; the match to TRBD2 covers 12 bases. Germline trimming cut 0 bases from V and 4 bases from J; bases unmatched to any gene: 9. The germline V gene has CDR1 LGHNA and CDR2 YNFKEQ. The CDR3 totals 18 residues. The CDR3 sequence: CASSQDRRLAGDLETQYF. DNA for the CDR3: TGTGCCAGCAGCCAAGATCGGCGACTAGCGGGAGATCTAGAGACCCAGTACTTC.

The chain employs TRBV30 and TRBJ2-5; the match to TRBD2 covers 10 bases. This CDR3 is 14 amino acids long. Germline lookup yields CDR1 GTSNPN and CDR2 SVGIG (reference sequence). The J segment lost 1 base and the V segment lost 7 bases, leaving 6 bases of the junction unmatched. The CDR3 region is CAFRLAGGQETQYF. CDR3 nucleotide sequence: TGTGCCTTCCGACTAGCGGGCGGCCAAGAGACCCAGTACTTC. Based on the CDR3 plus reference TRBV30 and TRBJ2-5, the full variable domain is SQTIHQWPATLVQPVGSPLSLECTVEGTSNPNLYWYRQAAGRGLQLLFYSVGIGQISSEVPQNLSASRPQDRQFILSSKKLLLSDSGFYLCAFRLAGGQETQYFGPGTRLLVL.

The chain uses TRBV7-2 and TRBJ2-3; TRBD2 is a possible D gene (6 bases). CDR3 length equals 16 residues. Per the germline V gene, CDR1 is SGHTA and CDR2 is FQGNSA. V lost 3 bases and J lost 0, with 13 bases in between. The CDR3 DNA follows: TGTGCCAGCAGCTTTAGAACTAGCCGTAGCACAGATACGCAGTATTTT. It codes for CASSFRTSRSTDTQYF.

This clone was seen a single time. The gene calls are TRBV18 and TRBJ2-3, with a possible D match to TRBD1 (6 bases). Germline V gene sequence: CDR1 KGHSH, CDR2 LQKENI. V was cut by 3 bases and J by 3 bases, with 22 bases left in between. This CDR3 has 18 residues. The CDR3 coding sequence is TGTGCCAGCTCACCTGGATCAGGGAACAGGGATCGGACAGATACGCAGTATTTT. This encodes CASSPGSGNRDRTDTQYF.

This clone has a single count. The chain carries TRBV6-6 and TRBJ2-7; TRBD2 matches 15 bases. The CDR3 covers 21 residues. Germline V gene lookup returns CDR1 MNHNY and CDR2 SVGAGI (reference sequence). V lost 5 bases to trimming and J lost 0 bases; unmatched junction nucleotides: 17. The CDR3 coding sequence is TGTGCCAGCAGTGGATCCGGCGGGACTAGCGGGAGGAGGACCCTCTCCTACGAGCAGTACTTC. Residues: CASSGSGGTSGRRTLSYEQYF.

This clone was observed once. The chain joins TRBV19 to TRBJ2-1, with 7 nucleotides matching TRBD2. The CDR3 contains 15 residues. With 1 base clipped from V and 5 bases from J, the junction kept 5 bases outside the gene matches. Germline values: CDR1 LNHDA, CDR2 SQIVND (reference sequence). CDR3 sequence reads: CASSIGGTTNNEQFF. The CDR3 bases are TGTGCCAGTAGTATAGGCGGGACTACAAACAATGAGCAGTTCTTC.

This clone was seen a single time. The chain is built from TRBV7-2 and TRBJ1-2, with TRBD1 as a possible D gene (5 bases). CDR3 length: 12 residues. The germline V gene encodes CDR1 SGHTA and CDR2 FQGNSA. Trimming cost V 4 bases and J 4 bases, with 7 bases left between them. The CDR3 is CASSYTGYGYTF. CDR3 DNA: TGTGCCAGCAGCTATACAGGCTATGGCTACACCTTC.

The rearrangement uses TRBV6-2 or TRBV6-3 and TRBJ1-1; TRBD1 matches at 10 bases. After removal of 6 bases from V and 4 bases from J, the junction contained 8 bases not matched to a gene. Germline CDR1 and CDR2: MNHEY and SVGEGT. The CDR3 length is 15 residues. Here the CDR3 reads CASRPLRTGGTEAFF. CDR3 DNA: TGTGCCAGCAGACCTCTTCGGACAGGGGGCACTGAAGCTTTCTTT.

The V and J genes are TRBV6-5 and TRBJ2-7; D might be TRBD1 (6 bases). Germline assignment: CDR1 MNHEY and CDR2 SVGAGI. This CDR3 has 14 amino acids. With 6 bases removed from V and 2 bases from J, the gap between germline ends came to 14 bases. The CDR3, as DNA: TGTGCCAGCAGAGGGACACCTCCGACCTACGAGCAGTACTTC. The encoded protein is CASRGTPPTYEQYF.

The CDR3: CASSPVGTGDPIGMNIQYF. In nucleotides, the CDR3 is TGTGCCAGCAGCCCTGTTGGGACAGGGGACCCTATCGGGATGAACATTCAGTACTTC. The J gene is TRBJ2-4, the V gene TRBV5-4; 10 bases are shared with TRBD1. Looked up from germline, CDR1 is SGHNT and CDR2 is YYREEE (reference sequence). There are 19 residues in the CDR3. J was trimmed by 7 bases and V by 4 bases; bases with no gene match: 20.

The chain links TRBV7-9 to TRBJ1-2; D unresolved. Germline loops: CDR1 SEHNR, CDR2 FQNEAQ (reference sequence). Between the trimmed V and J ends, which lost 9 bases and 2 bases, there was a span of 13 bases. The CDR3 extends over 13 amino acids. CDR3 in DNA: TGTGCCAGTCGGGGTCCGGAGAACTATGGCTACACCTTC. Its translation is CASRGPENYGYTF. The complete variable domain, with remaining parts taken from reference TRBV7-9 and TRBJ1-2, reads DTGVSQNPRHKITKRGQNVTFRCDPISEHNRLYWYRQTLGQGPEFLTYFQNEAQLEKSRLLSDRFSAERPKGSFSTLEIQRTEQGDSAMYLCASRGPENYGYTFGSGTRLTVV.

This chain links TRBV27 with TRBJ2-1; TRBD1 agrees at 8 bases. The CDR3 is 15 residues long. CDR1 and CDR2 (germline): MNHEY, SMNVEV (reference sequence). J was trimmed by 3 bases and V by 5 bases; bases with no gene match: 6. The CDR3 reads CASSADRGHYNEQFF. DNA of the CDR3: TGTGCCAGCAGTGCCGACAGGGGTCACTACAATGAGCAGTTCTTC.

The chain links TRBV2 to TRBJ1-2; 7 bases fit TRBD1. The V and J ends lost 6 bases and 7 bases, in that order; junction bases with no gene match: 14. Germline V CDR1 and CDR2: SNHLY, FYNNEI. This CDR3 has 15 amino acids. The CDR3 bases are TGTGCCAGCAGCCAAACAGGGACAGCCGGCCCTGGCTACACCTTC. Translated, it gives CASSQTGTAGPGYTF.

V and J are TRBV2 and TRBJ1-5; D gene uncertain. This CDR3 comprises 15 residues. With 7 bases removed from V and 1 base from J, the gap between germline ends came to 14 bases. Germline V lookup: CDR1 SNHLY, CDR2 FYNNEI. The CDR3 here is CASTRQTNSNQPQHF. CDR3 DNA sequence: TGTGCCAGCACTCGTCAGACAAACAGCAATCAGCCCCAGCATTTT.